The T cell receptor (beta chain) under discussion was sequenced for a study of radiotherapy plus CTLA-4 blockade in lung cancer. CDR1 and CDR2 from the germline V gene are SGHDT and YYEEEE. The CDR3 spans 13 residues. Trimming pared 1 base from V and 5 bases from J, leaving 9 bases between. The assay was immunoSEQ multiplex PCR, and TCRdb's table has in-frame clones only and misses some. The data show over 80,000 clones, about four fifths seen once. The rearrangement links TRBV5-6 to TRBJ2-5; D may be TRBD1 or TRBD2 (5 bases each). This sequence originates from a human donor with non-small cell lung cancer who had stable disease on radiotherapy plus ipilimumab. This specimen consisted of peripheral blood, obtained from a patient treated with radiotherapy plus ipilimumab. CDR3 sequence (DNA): TGTGCCAGCAGCTTGCCGGGGACGGAGACCCAGTACTTC. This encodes CASSLPGTETQYF.